What follows is one T cell receptor beta chain and its context. Its target is not known. The CDR3 contains 15 residues. Looked up from germline, CDR1 is SGDLS and CDR2 is YYNGEE. The V gene end was trimmed by 2 bases and the J gene end by 2 bases; junction bases not matched to a gene: 6. These data belong to a study of OX40 agonist ivuxolimab in advanced cancers. Study as a whole: Patient treatment consisted of intravenous ivuxolimab administration every 2 weeks at 0.01 to 10 mg/kg. Findings and limits, study-wide: Clones of CD4+ and CD8+ blood T cells grew by week 6 at doses of 0.1 to 3.0 mg/kg. Partial responders at 0.1-3.0 mg/kg had among the lowest clonal expansion. Part of the nonresponder group also had normalized T-cell clonal expansion that was low.

Profiled with immunoSEQ multiplex PCR; TCRdb holds only in-frame clones, not every one. The sample holds 4,500 to 6,500 clones, roughly 70% seen once. The origin of this receptor is an adult with an advanced solid tumor such as melanoma, head and neck, liver or kidney cancer. The starting material was CD4+ or CD8+ T cells sorted from blood, obtained in a trial of the OX40 agonist ivuxolimab. The chain recombines TRBV9 with TRBJ2-5; the match to TRBD1 covers 7 bases. Here the CDR3 DNA reads TGTGCCAGCAGCGTCCAACAGGGGTCTCAAGAGACCCAGTACTTC. Amino acid sequence: CASSVQQGSQETQYF.